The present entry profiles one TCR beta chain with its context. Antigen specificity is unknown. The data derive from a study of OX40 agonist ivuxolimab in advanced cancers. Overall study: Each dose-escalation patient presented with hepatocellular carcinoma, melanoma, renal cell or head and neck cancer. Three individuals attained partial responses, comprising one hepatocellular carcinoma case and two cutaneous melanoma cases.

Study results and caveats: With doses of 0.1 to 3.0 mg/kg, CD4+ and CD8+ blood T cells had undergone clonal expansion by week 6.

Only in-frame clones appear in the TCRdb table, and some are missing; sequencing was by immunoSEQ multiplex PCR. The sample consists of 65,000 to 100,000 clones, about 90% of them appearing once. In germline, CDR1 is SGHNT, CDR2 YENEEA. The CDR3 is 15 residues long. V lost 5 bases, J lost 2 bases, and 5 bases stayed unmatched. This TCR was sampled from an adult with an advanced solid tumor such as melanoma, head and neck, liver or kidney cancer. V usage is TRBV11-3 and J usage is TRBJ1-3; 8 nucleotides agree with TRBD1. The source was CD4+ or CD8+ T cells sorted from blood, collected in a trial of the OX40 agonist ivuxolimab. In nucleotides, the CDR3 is TGTGCCAGCAGCCCGTCGACAGGGGCTGGAAACACCATATATTTT. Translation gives CASSPSTGAGNTIYF.